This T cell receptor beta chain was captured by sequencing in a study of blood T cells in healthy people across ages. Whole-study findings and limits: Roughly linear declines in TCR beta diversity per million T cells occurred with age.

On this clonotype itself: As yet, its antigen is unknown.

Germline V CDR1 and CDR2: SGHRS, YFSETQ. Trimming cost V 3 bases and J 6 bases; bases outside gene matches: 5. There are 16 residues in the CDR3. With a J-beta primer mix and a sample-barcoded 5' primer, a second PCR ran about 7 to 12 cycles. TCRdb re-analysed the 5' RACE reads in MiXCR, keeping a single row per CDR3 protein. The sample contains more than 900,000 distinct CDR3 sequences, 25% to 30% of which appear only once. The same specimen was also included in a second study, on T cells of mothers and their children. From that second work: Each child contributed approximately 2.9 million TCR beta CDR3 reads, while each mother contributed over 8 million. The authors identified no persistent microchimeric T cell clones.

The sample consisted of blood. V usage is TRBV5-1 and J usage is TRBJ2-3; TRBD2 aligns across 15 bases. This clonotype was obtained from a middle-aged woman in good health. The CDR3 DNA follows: TGCGCCAGCAGCTCGGGACTAGCGGGAGGAGGGGATACGCAGTATTTT. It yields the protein CASSSGLAGGGDTQYF.